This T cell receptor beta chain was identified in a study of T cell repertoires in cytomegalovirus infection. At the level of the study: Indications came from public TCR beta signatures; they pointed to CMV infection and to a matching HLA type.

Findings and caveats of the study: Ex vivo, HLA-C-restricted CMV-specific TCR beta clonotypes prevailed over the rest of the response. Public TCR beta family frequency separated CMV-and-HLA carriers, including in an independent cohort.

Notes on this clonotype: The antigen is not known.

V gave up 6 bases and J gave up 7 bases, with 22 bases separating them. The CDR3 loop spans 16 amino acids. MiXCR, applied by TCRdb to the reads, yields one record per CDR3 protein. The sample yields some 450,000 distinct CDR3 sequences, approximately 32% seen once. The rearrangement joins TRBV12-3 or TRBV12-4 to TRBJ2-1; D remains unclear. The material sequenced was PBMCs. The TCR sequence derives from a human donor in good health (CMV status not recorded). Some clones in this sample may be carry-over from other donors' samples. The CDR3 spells CASSPAVSKLKNEQFF. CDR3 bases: TGTGCCAGCAGCCCCGCGGTGAGCAAGCTGAAGAATGAGCAGTTCTTC.